The entry below describes one T cell receptor beta chain. Its antigen is currently not known. A read error may produce the germline difference seen at one junction end. This sample was included in a study of early T cells in non-severe SARS-CoV-2 infection (dated by TCRdb to the early 2020s). For the study in its entirety: Bulk RNA from unsorted whole blood was used for TCR sequencing, so alpha and beta chains could not be paired. General study outcomes and caveats: VDJdb matching was skewed toward anti-spike CD8 responses and likely underestimated virus-specific expansions, missing private and CD4 specificities.

The CDR3 runs 15 amino acids, cysteine and phenylalanine included. Kept here is only the CDR3 DNA, which spans 45 bases and is read in frame from base 1. CDR1 and CDR2 were assigned from the germline V gene as MDHEN and SYDVKM. The study was a case-control design nested within a healthcare worker cohort in London, UK, with weekly nasopharyngeal swab PCR tests and blood sampling. Between 23 and 31 March 2020, the week of the UK lockdown, healthcare workers were enrolled and then followed up weekly for as long as 16 weeks. Library preparation used 5' RACE. Sequenced using a NextSeq 500. The TCR library protocol attached unique molecular identifiers to individual cDNA molecules to correct for sequencing error and PCR bias. Both TCR alpha and beta chains were sequenced, and tight co-correlation was observed between alpha and beta sequence abundances in each sample. The study's processing was this. Decombinator V4 was used to annotate TCR sequences for V gene, J gene and CDR3. Expanded TCRs were defined as changing significantly between any two time points under a Poisson model with p below 0.0001. TCR abundances were normalised to the total number of TCRs sequenced per sample and were expressed as counts per million. TRAV1-2 paired with TRAJ12, TRAJ20 or TRAJ33 defined MAIT TCRs, while TRAV10 paired with TRAJ18 defined iNKT TCRs. A search of VDJdb, accessed on 1 November 2021, was run for TCRs annotated to CMV, EBV and SARS-CoV-2, with TCRs annotated for multiple antigens excluded. Clones were called with MiXCR by TCRdb after fastp trimmed the public reads at Q25, and only in-frame beta chains were retained. Rows are unified per CDR3 protein, each entry keeping the most common DNA and genes. These V and J calls rely on TCRdb rather than the paper's analysis. The sample table records more than 45,000 distinct CDR3 sequences; roughly 7.7% of these occur just once. The ten largest make up about 3.2% of the sample.

Sequencing was carried out using whole blood. In this chain, TRBV28 is recombined with TRBJ2-3, with 7 central nucleotides matching TRBD1. This sequence was found in an adult who was a healthcare worker with PCR-confirmed SARS-CoV-2 infection or an uninfected control (not recorded which). The sequence in DNA is TGTGCCAGCAATCAACCCGTCTCCGGGACAGCTACGCAGTATTTT. It codes for CASNQPVSGTATQYF.